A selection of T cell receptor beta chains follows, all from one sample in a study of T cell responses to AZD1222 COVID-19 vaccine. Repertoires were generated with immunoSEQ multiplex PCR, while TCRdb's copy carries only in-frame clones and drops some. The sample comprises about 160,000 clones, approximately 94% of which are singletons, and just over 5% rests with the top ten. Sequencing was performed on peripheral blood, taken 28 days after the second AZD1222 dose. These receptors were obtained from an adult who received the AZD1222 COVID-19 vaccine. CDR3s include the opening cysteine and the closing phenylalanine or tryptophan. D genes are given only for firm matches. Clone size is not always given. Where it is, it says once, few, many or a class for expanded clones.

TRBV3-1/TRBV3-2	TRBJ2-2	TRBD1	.	TGTGCCAGCAGCCACTGGGACAGGTACACCGGGGAGCTGTTTTTT	CASSHWDRYTGELFF
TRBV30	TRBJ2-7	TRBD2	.	TGTGCCTGGAGGGGGGGGACGACGGGACTAGCTCACTCCTACGAGCAGTACTTC	CAWRGGTTGLAHSYEQYF
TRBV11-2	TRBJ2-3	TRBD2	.	TGTGCCAGCAGCTCCATTCCGCAGCGGGAGGGGCCCATTGATACGCAGTATTTT	CASSSIPQREGPIDTQYF
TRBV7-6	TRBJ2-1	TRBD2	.	TGTGCCAAGACGACTAGCGAAAGATACAATGAGCAGTTCTTC	CAKTTSERYNEQFF
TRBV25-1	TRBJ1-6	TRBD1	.	TGTGCCAGCAGGGACAGGGGGAATAATTCACCCCTCCACTTT	CASRDRGNNSPLHF
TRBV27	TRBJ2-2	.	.	TGTGCCAGCACAACCGCCTTGGGGAACCCAGGAGGCGGGGAGCTGTTTTTT	CASTTALGNPGGGELFF
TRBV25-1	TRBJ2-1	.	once	TGTGCCAGCAGTGAATATCTGACTGAGCAGTTCTTC	CASSEYLTEQFF
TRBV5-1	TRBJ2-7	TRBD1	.	TGCGCCAGCAGCTTTCAACAGGGGTCCTACGAGCAGTACTTC	CASSFQQGSYEQYF
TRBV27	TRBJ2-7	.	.	TGTGCCAGCAGTTTATCGTTGGAAGGGGCTCCCTACGAGCAGTACTTC	CASSLSLEGAPYEQYF
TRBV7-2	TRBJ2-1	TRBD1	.	TGTGCCAGCAGCTTAGCGAACAGGGGAGATGAGCAGTTCTTC	CASSLANRGDEQFF
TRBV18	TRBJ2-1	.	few	TGTGCCAGCTCATATACAGGGTCGGCTAACAATGAGCAGTTCTTC	CASSYTGSANNEQFF
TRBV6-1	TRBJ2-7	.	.	TGTGCCAGCAGTGAAGCGCCGAGGGGGTGGCAGTACTTC	CASSEAPRGWQYF
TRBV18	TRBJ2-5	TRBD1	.	TGTGCCAGCTCACCTAATCGGCAGGGGGCGGGAGAGACCCAGTACTTC	CASSPNRQGAGETQYF
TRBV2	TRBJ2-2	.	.	TGTGCCAGCAAGAGGACGCATGCTGGGGAGCTGTTTTTT	CASKRTHAGELFF
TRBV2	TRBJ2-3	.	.	TGTGCCAGCAGGGGCCTTGGGACTAGCACAGATACGCAGTATTTT	CASRGLGTSTDTQYF
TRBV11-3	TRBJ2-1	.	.	TGTGCCGGGAACCCACCCGCATACAATGAGCAGTTCTTC	CAGNPPAYNEQFF
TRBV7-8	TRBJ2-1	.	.	TGTGCCAGCAGCCCCCCGCCGATCTACAATGAGCAGTTCTTC	CASSPPPIYNEQFF
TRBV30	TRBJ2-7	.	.	TGTGCCTGGAGTTCTGGAGGGAGCTCCTACGAGCAGTACTTC	CAWSSGGSSYEQYF